Detailed here is one TCR beta chain. This CDR3 has 16 residues. The germline CDR1 and CDR2 sequences are SGDLS and YYNGEE. V shed 3 bases and J 3 bases; nucleotides not matched to a gene: 8. Original analysis: Counts of nucleated cells, estimated from reference gene primer amplification, were obtained. This table comes from immunoSEQ multiplex PCR, and its TCRdb copy is limited to in-frame clones, with some not included. That table gives V, J and clone size, and the DNA gave D and trimming. Of roughly 180,000 clones listed, over 70% were seen once; the top ten hold 5.6%. Study members were between roughly 18 and 100 years old and lived in some 22 US regions. This specimen comes from a study of blood T cell repertoires in COVID-19.

The TCR comes from a woman aged 40 to 55 with acute COVID-19. The genes are TRBV9 and TRBJ2-3; 9 nucleotides line up with TRBD2. Material for sequencing was PBMCs or T cells enriched from blood (not recorded which). The DNA of the CDR3 is TGTGCCAGCAGCGCCTTAGCGGGAGTTTATACAGATACGCAGTATTTT. Translating gives CASSALAGVYTDTQYF. The variable domain in full, completed from reference TRBV9 and TRBJ2-3, reads DSGVTQTPKHLITATGQRVTLRCSPRSGDLSVYWYQQSLDQGLQFLIQYYNGEERAKGNILERFSAQQFPDLHSELNLSSLELGDSALYFCASSALAGVYTDTQYFGPGTRLTVL.